Presented here are 15 T cell receptor beta chains from one specimen sequenced in a study of blood T cell repertoires in COVID-19. Sequencing used immunoSEQ multiplex PCR; TCRdb keeps in-frame clones, though not all of them. The table records fewer than 400,000 clones, under 90% of them present only once. Sequencing input: PBMCs or T cells enriched from blood (not recorded which). These receptors originate from a man between 60 and 75 years old who had recovered from COVID-19.

The V call is TRBV29-1, the J call TRBJ2-2; possibly TRBD1 for D (5 bases). Germline V lookup: CDR1 SQVTM, CDR2 ANQGSEA. The CDR3 extends over 14 amino acids. Trimming pared 2 bases from V and 1 base from J, leaving 8 bases between. CDR3 in amino acids: CSVEPDMNTGELFF. CDR3 nucleotides: TGCAGCGTTGAACCGGACATGAACACCGGGGAGCTGTTTTTT.

V is TRBV7-8 and J is TRBJ2-1; 10 bases match TRBD1. The CDR3 runs to 19 residues. Germline CDR1 SGHVS, CDR2 FQNEAQ. V lost 5 bases and J lost 3; bases outside the gene matches: 16. CDR3 DNA sequence: TGTGCCAGCAGCCCACCGGGGGACAGGGGCCTTAGGAGCTACAATGAGCAGTTCTTC. It specifies CASSPPGDRGLRSYNEQFF.

DNA of the CDR3: TGTGCCAGCAGTCAAGGACAGAACACCGGGGAGCTGTTTTTT. Translating gives CASSQGQNTGELFF. V and J are TRBV28 and TRBJ2-2; weak D call: TRBD1 (5 bases). The CDR3 sequence is 14 residues long. Germline V gene sequence: CDR1 MDHEN, CDR2 SYDVKM. V gave up 5 bases and J gave up 1 base, with 8 bases separating them.

The rearrangement joins TRBV10-3 to TRBJ2-7; 11 bases match TRBD2. Trimming took 3 bases from V and 1 from J; bases not matched to a gene: 2. This CDR3 is 15 amino acids long. Germline lookup yields CDR1 ENHRY and CDR2 SYGVKD. CDR3 DNA: TGTGCCATCAGTGACACTAGCGGGAGTTCCTACGAGCAGTACTTC. It specifies CAISDTSGSSYEQYF.

The chain has TRBV2 and TRBJ2-3; 8 nucleotides line up with TRBD1. J was trimmed by 1 base and V by 5 bases; bases with no gene match: 5. Germline V gene lookup returns CDR1 SNHLY and CDR2 FYNNEI. The CDR3 totals 15 residues. CDR3 region: CASSLGGQGTDTQYF. In DNA form, the CDR3 reads TGTGCCAGCAGTTTAGGGGGACAGGGCACAGATACGCAGTATTTT.

The table lists this clone with a count of one. V is TRBV18 and J is TRBJ2-7; 8 bases agree with TRBD2. The CDR3 totals 16 residues. Losses at the gene ends were 2 bases for V and 3 bases for J; bases not matched to a gene: 9. Germline CDR1 reads KGHSH; CDR2 reads LQKENI. In DNA form, the CDR3 reads TGTGCCAGCTCACCAGGGGCAGCGGGAGAAAGCTACGAGCAGTACTTC. As protein: CASSPGAAGESYEQYF.

V gene TRBV6-5 combines with J gene TRBJ1-2; D not certain. The CDR3 extends over 13 amino acids. Germline V lookup: CDR1 MNHEY, CDR2 SVGAGI. V lost 5 bases and J 2 bases, leaving 9 bases between the germline ends. CDR3 sequence reads: CASSLGFNYGYTF. In nucleotides, the CDR3 is TGTGCCAGCAGTCTCGGGTTCAACTATGGCTACACCTTC.

The gene calls are TRBV10-3 and TRBJ2-7; 7 bases map to TRBD1. V shed 10 bases and J 1 base; nucleotides not matched to a gene: 7. The CDR3 contains 13 residues. Looked up from germline, CDR1 is ENHRY and CDR2 is SYGVKD. As DNA, the CDR3 is TGTGCCACAGGACAGGACCCTTCCTACGAGCAGTACTTC. It yields the protein CATGQDPSYEQYF.

CDR3 bases: TGCGCCAGCAGCTTGGCCAGGAGGGGGCGCGGCAATGAGCAGTTCTTC. This codes for CASSLARRGRGNEQFF. The chain carries TRBV5-1 and TRBJ2-1; tentatively, D is TRBD1 (7 bases). Germline V gene data show CDR1 as SGHRS and CDR2 as YFSETQ. The V gene lost 0 bases and the J gene lost 6 bases, with 16 bases spanning the gap. This CDR3 is 16 amino acids long.

The J gene is TRBJ2-1, the V gene TRBV15, with D hard to call. CDR1 and CDR2 (germline): LNHNV, YYDKDF (reference sequence). Trimming left V 0 bases short and J 2 bases short, with 14 bases between. The CDR3 runs to 17 residues. Written as DNA, the CDR3 is TGTGCCACCAGCAGAGATCCCTTGGGCAGGACCTACAATGAGCAGTTCTTC. Translating it yields CATSRDPLGRTYNEQFF.

The gene calls are TRBV3-1 (or the pseudogene TRBV3-2) and TRBJ2-1; 9 nucleotides align to TRBD2. The J segment lost 4 bases and the V segment lost 3 bases, leaving 7 bases of the junction unmatched. CDR3 size: 16 residues. Germline CDR1 LGHDT, CDR2 YNNKEL (reference sequence). CDR3 residues: CASSQRLAAPYNEQFF. The CDR3 DNA follows: TGTGCCAGCAGCCAGCGACTAGCGGCCCCATACAATGAGCAGTTCTTC.

This chain connects TRBV18 to TRBJ2-3, with 10 bases aligning to TRBD1. The CDR3 runs to 15 residues. Trimming at V came to 6 bases and at J to 4 bases, leaving 7 bases not matched to a gene. CDR1 is KGHSH and CDR2 is LQKENI in the germline V gene. The CDR3 protein is CASSMWDRGPDTQYF. Written as DNA, the CDR3 is TGTGCCAGCTCGATGTGGGACAGGGGTCCAGATACGCAGTATTTT.

A few counts support this clone. J is TRBJ1-1 and V is TRBV18; 7 bases fit TRBD1. J lost 4 bases, V lost 3 bases, and 2 bases had no gene match. Germline CDR1 reads KGHSH; CDR2 reads LQKENI. CDR3 size: 13 residues. CDR3 in DNA: TGTGCCAGCTCACCTCGACAGGGCACTGAAGCTTTCTTT. It codes for CASSPRQGTEAFF.

This chain's CDR3 is CASSLDKIAGGRGEQYF. CDR3 in DNA: TGTGCCAGCAGCCTTGACAAGATAGCGGGAGGCCGGGGCGAGCAGTACTTC. The chain is built from TRBV6-2 or TRBV6-3 and TRBJ2-7; 10 bases are a match to TRBD2. V shed 6 bases and J 6 bases; nucleotides not matched to a gene: 17. In germline, CDR1 is MNHEY, CDR2 SVGEGT. CDR3 size: 17 residues.

The table lists this clone with a few counts. Other DNA sequences from this sample encode an identical CDR3 as well. The chain joins TRBV24-1 to TRBJ1-3; TRBD1 might be the D (5 bases). The germline V gene encodes CDR1 KGHDR and CDR2 SFDVKD. This CDR3 contains 15 residues. Trimming left V 3 bases short and J 0 bases short, with 8 bases between. This CDR3 is CATSDPGGSGNTIYF. For the CDR3, the DNA is TGTGCCACCAGTGATCCGGGGGGCTCTGGAAACACCATATATTTT.